A selection of T cell receptor beta chains follows, all from one sample in a study of early T cells in non-severe SARS-CoV-2 infection. TCRdb reprocessed the 5' RACE reads via MiXCR and lists one record per CDR3 protein. Of over 35,000 distinct CDR3 sequences listed, over 3.5% were seen once; the top ten hold around 16%. The sample was whole blood. These receptors originate from an adult who was a healthcare worker with PCR-confirmed SARS-CoV-2 infection or an uninfected control (not recorded which). Each CDR3 is given with its conserved first and last residue. Each record gives: CDR3 length, clone size, V gene, J gene, D gene, CDR3 DNA, CDR3 protein. D genes are given only for firm matches. Clone size is shown for a subset of rows, as once, few, many or a class of expanded clone.

15	many	TRBV5-4	TRBJ2-6	-	TGTGCCAGCAGCTGGGAGAGCTCTGGGGCCAACGTCCTGACTTTC	CASSWESSGANVLTF
12	-	TRBV2	TRBJ2-3	-	TGTGCCAGCCGGACTTCTTCCGATACGCAGTATTTT	CASRTSSDTQYF
15	-	TRBV10-2	TRBJ1-1	-	TGCGCCAGCAGTCGTAAATTAGGGACCCCAACTGAAGCTTTCTTT	CASSRKLGTPTEAFF
17	-	TRBV5-4	TRBJ2-7	TRBD2	TGTGCCAGCAGCCCGGGACTAGCGGGGGGGGGAGCCTACGAGCAGTACTTC	CASSPGLAGGGAYEQYF
16	many	TRBV4-1	TRBJ2-1	TRBD2	TGCGCCAGCAGCCAAGTTACTAGCGGGGGCCCCAATGAGCAGTTCTTC	CASSQVTSGGPNEQFF
20	many	TRBV12-3/TRBV12-4	TRBJ1-2	-	TGTGCCAGCAATACGAGAAGAGTCGGTGGCGGGACCCCATTAGGGTATGGCTACACCTTC	CASNTRRVGGGTPLGYGYTF
13	many	TRBV5-5	TRBJ1-2	-	TGTGCCAGCAGCTTGGCCAGGGATTATGGCTACACCTTC	CASSLARDYGYTF
11	many	TRBV25-1	TRBJ2-7	-	TGTGCCAGCAGTGAATCCCGGTTCCAGTACTTC	CASSESRFQYF
15	many	TRBV18	TRBJ1-6	-	TGTGCCAGCTCACCAGCGGGCAGGGCCCTCCTGCCCCTCCACTTT	CASSPAGRALLPLHF
16	few	TRBV5-1	TRBJ1-2	TRBD1	TGCGCCAGCAGCCGAGGACAGGGGGCTTTTAACTATGGCTACACCTTC	CASSRGQGAFNYGYTF
16	many	TRBV29-1	TRBJ2-1	TRBD1	TGCAGCGTTCTGAGGCTCCCAGGGGGCAGTGTCGATGAGCAGTTCTTC	CSVLRLPGGSVDEQFF
14	-	TRBV12-3/TRBV12-4	TRBJ2-7	TRBD1	TGTGCCAGCAGTTTGGAACAGGGGGCGTATGAGCAGTACTTC	CASSLEQGAYEQYF
17	many	TRBV4-2	TRBJ2-6	-	TGTGCCAGCAGCCAAGTTGGACTAAGGTCTGGGGCCAACGTCCTGACTTTC	CASSQVGLRSGANVLTF
14	many	TRBV9	TRBJ2-1	-	TGTGCCAGCGGATGGGACCCTAACCCCAATGAGCAGTTCTTC	CASGWDPNPNEQFF
14	few	TRBV14	TRBJ2-7	-	TGTGCCAGCAGCCCCAGGCAGGTCTCCTACGAGCAGTACTTC	CASSPRQVSYEQYF
16	many	TRBV20-1	TRBJ1-3	-	TGCAGTGCTAGAGCCTGGGGGGGGAACTCTGGAAACACCATATATTTT	CSARAWGGNSGNTIYF
14	few	TRBV18	TRBJ2-3	-	TGTGCCAGCTCACCACCAGGGTTGGCAGATACGCAGTATTTT	CASSPPGLADTQYF
13	-	TRBV27	TRBJ2-1	-	TGTGCCAGCAGGACGGGAGAGGACAATGAGCAGTTCTTC	CASRTGEDNEQFF
15	many	TRBV2	TRBJ1-6	-	TGTGCCAGCAGGGGGCTTGGCAGGGGTAATTCACCCCTCCACTTT	CASRGLGRGNSPLHF
14	many	TRBV4-2	TRBJ2-7	-	TGTGCCAGCAGCCAAACTCGTACCTCCTACGAGCAGTACTTC	CASSQTRTSYEQYF
16	many	TRBV12-3/TRBV12-4	TRBJ2-3	-	TGTGCCAGCAGAGGGTGGTACGGGCCGACGGAGGGTACGCAGTATTTT	CASRGWYGPTEGTQYF
13	many	TRBV5-6	TRBJ2-1	TRBD2	TGTGCCAGCAGCCTTAGGACTAGCGGGACCCAGTTCTTC	CASSLRTSGTQFF
14	many	TRBV29-1	TRBJ1-1	TRBD1	TGCAGCGTTGGACAGGGCCAGGGGAACACTGAAGCTTTCTTT	CSVGQGQGNTEAFF
22	many	TRBV7-2	TRBJ1-3	-	TGTGCCAGTGACGACACATCTAGCTTATCCCCAGGAGCCTACTCTGGTGGAAACACCATATATTTT	CASDDTSSLSPGAYSGGNTIYF
14	many	TRBV7-8	TRBJ1-3	-	TGTGCCAGCAGCTTGGGAAGCTCTGGAAACACCATATATTTT	CASSLGSSGNTIYF
14	many	TRBV30	TRBJ2-6	-	TGTGCCTGGACCAGGACCTCTGGGGCCAACGTCCTGACTTTC	CAWTRTSGANVLTF
16	-	TRBV3-1	TRBJ2-3	-	TGTGCCAGCAGCCAGTCGACGGGGGGCCGGGCAGATACGCAGTATTTT	CASSQSTGGRADTQYF
14	many	TRBV7-9	TRBJ2-1	-	TGTGCCAGCAGCCCGTTGGGGTCAACGGGGGAGCAGTTCTTC	CASSPLGSTGEQFF
16	many	TRBV5-4	TRBJ2-1	TRBD1	TGTGCCAGCAGCAACTACAGGGGGCTCTCCTACAATGAGCAGTTCTTC	CASSNYRGLSYNEQFF
14	few	TRBV18	TRBJ1-2	-	TGTGCCAGCTCACCACGGGACCGGAGCTATGGCTACACCTTC	CASSPRDRSYGYTF
18	many	TRBV7-6	TRBJ2-5	-	TGTGCCAGCAGCTTAGCTCCCCCCTGGCGGGGAGGACAAGAGACCCAGTACTTC	CASSLAPPWRGGQETQYF
15	many	TRBV5-4	TRBJ2-3	-	TGTGCCAGCAGCCTGGGGGGGGCCCATGGTGATACGCAGTATTTT	CASSLGGAHGDTQYF
16	many	TRBV24-1	TRBJ2-1	TRBD2	TGTGCCACCAGTGGAGGGATAGCGGGGGGCAGCAATGAGCAGTTCTTC	CATSGGIAGGSNEQFF
15	many	TRBV9	TRBJ1-5	TRBD1	TGTGCCAGCAGTCCACAGGGGAACCCCAATCAGCCCCAGCATTTT	CASSPQGNPNQPQHF
15	many	TRBV29-1	TRBJ2-1	-	TGCAGCGTCCAAGGGCTCAGCGGGCACTACAATGAGCAGTTCTTC	CSVQGLSGHYNEQFF
14	-	TRBV6-1	TRBJ2-3	TRBD2	TGTGCCAGCAGTGAGCGGGGGGTGGGAGATACGCAGTATTTT	CASSERGVGDTQYF
13	many	TRBV29-1	TRBJ1-6	-	TGCAGCGCCAACCAAGGCAATAATTCACCCCTCCACTTT	CSANQGNNSPLHF
17	few	TRBV11-2	TRBJ2-7	TRBD1	TGTGCCAGCAGCCTCCGGGACAGGGGCACCAAGCGCTACGAGCAGTACTTC	CASSLRDRGTKRYEQYF
12	-	TRBV7-9	TRBJ2-7	-	TGTGCCAGCAGCGCGGTCATGGGAGAGCAGTACTTC	CASSAVMGEQYF
15	-	TRBV5-1	TRBJ2-3	-	TGCGCCAGCAGCTTGCAACTAGGGGATCGAGATACGCAGTATTTT	CASSLQLGDRDTQYF
11	many	TRBV7-6	TRBJ2-3	-	TGTGCCAGCAGCCCCCCGGATACGCAGTATTTT	CASSPPDTQYF
17	-	TRBV5-1	TRBJ2-3	TRBD2	TGCGCCAGCAGCTTCGGGACTAGCGGGGGCGGCACAGATACGCAGTATTTT	CASSFGTSGGGTDTQYF
14	many	TRBV4-1	TRBJ1-1	-	TGCGCCAGCAGCCAAGGCATCGCGAACACTGAAGCTTTCTTT	CASSQGIANTEAFF
14	many	TRBV11-2	TRBJ1-1	TRBD1	TGTGCCAGCAGCTCCCGACAGGGGAACACTGAAGCTTTCTTT	CASSSRQGNTEAFF
16	many	TRBV7-9	TRBJ1-1	TRBD1	TGTGCCAGCAGCTTATGGGGATTCGGACAGGAGCTTGAAGCTTTCTTT	CASSLWGFGQELEAFF